One and the same sample provided the 20 T cell receptor beta chains below, sequenced in a study of blood T cell repertoires in COVID-19. Repertoires were generated with immunoSEQ multiplex PCR, while TCRdb's copy carries only in-frame clones and drops some. The sample has a few hundred thousand clones, more than 70% seen once. Sequenced: peripheral blood. These receptors came from a woman aged 35 to 49 who had recovered from COVID-19.

This clone has only a few counts. The chain couples TRBV6-2 or TRBV6-3 to TRBJ1-2; the match to TRBD1 covers 7 bases. V dropped 1 base and J dropped 12; count of bases not matched to a gene: 14. Germline CDR1 is MNHEY and CDR2 is SVGEGT. The CDR3 runs to 15 residues. The CDR3 sequence: CASSYFPTGILDDTF. CDR3 coding DNA: TGTGCCAGCAGTTACTTCCCGACAGGGATCCTTGATGACACCTTC.

The chain uses TRBV9 and TRBJ2-3, with TRBD2 identical over 13 bases. Per the germline V gene, CDR1 is SGDLS and CDR2 is YYNGEE. The junction had 11 bases not matched to a gene; V was cut back by 4 bases and J by 3 bases. The CDR3 loop spans 18 amino acids. The CDR3 DNA reads as TGTGCCAGCAGCTCAGATGGGACTAGCGGGACCGGGACAGATACGCAGTATTTT. Protein: CASSSDGTSGTGTDTQYF.

This clone was counted a single time. The chain is built from TRBV7-2 and TRBJ1-6; 9 positions agree with TRBD1. V shed 1 base and J 7 bases; nucleotides not matched to a gene: 8. Germline V gene data show CDR1 as SGHTA and CDR2 as FQGNSA. The CDR3 runs 17 residues. Written as DNA, the CDR3 is TGTGCCAGCAGCTTAGGGGCCCCGGGACAGGGAAATTCACCCCTCCACTTT. It is translated as CASSLGAPGQGNSPLHF.

V usage is TRBV5-6 and J usage is TRBJ2-1, with D tentatively TRBD2 (7 bases). Germline assignment: CDR1 SGHDT and CDR2 YYEEEE. The length of the CDR3 is 16 residues. V was shortened by 1 base and J by 9 bases, with 20 bases between the two germline ends. In DNA form, the CDR3 reads TGTGCCAGCAGCTTGAGAGGACCCTCGAGGGGGGGTGAGCAGTTCTTC. Translating gives CASSLRGPSRGGEQFF.

The chain combines TRBV11-3 with TRBJ2-1; D is perhaps TRBD2 (9 bases). The germline CDR1 and CDR2 sequences are SGHNT and YENEEA. With 5 bases removed from V and 8 bases from J, the gap between germline ends came to 31 bases. The CDR3 is made up of 19 amino acids. CDR3 region: CASSTDRGGRGGRADEQFF. CDR3 sequence (DNA): TGTGCCAGCAGCACCGACAGGGGCGGCCGGGGCGGGAGGGCCGATGAGCAGTTCTTC.

The chain uses TRBV7-2 and TRBJ1-4; D may be TRBD1 (5 bases). Germline V gene sequence: CDR1 SGHTA, CDR2 FQGNSA. Trimming stripped 0 bases from V and 2 bases from J, with 13 bases between. CDR3 size: 17 residues. DNA for the CDR3: TGTGCCAGCAGCTTAGCCCCACCGACAGACACTAATGAAAAACTGTTTTTT. Translating it yields CASSLAPPTDTNEKLFF.

This chain links TRBV19 with TRBJ1-2; possible D gene TRBD1, 6 bases. The germline CDR1 and CDR2 sequences are LNHDA and SQIVND (reference sequence). The CDR3 contains 14 residues. V lost 7 bases to trimming and J lost 4 bases, with 16 bases between them. For the CDR3, the DNA is TGTGCCAGTACCGTTCAACAGGGCCTCTATGGCTACACCTTC. It is translated as CASTVQQGLYGYTF.

A remark on this clone: Other DNA sequences from this sample encode an identical CDR3 as well. J is TRBJ2-5 and V is TRBV7-2; TRBD2 matches 12 bases. Germline V gene sequence: CDR1 SGHTA, CDR2 FQGNSA. V lost 5 bases to trimming and J lost 5 bases; unmatched junction nucleotides: 3. The CDR3 loop spans 14 amino acids. The chain's CDR3 is CASSPGLAGETQYF. The CDR3 DNA reads TGTGCCAGCAGCCCAGGACTAGCGGGGGAGACCCAGTACTTC.

This clone showed up just once. The chain combines TRBV7-6 with TRBJ2-1, with 11 nucleotides matching TRBD2. The CDR3 is 16 amino acids. The V gene's germline CDR1 is SGHVS and CDR2 FNYEAQ. V lost 1 base and J lost 8; bases outside the gene matches: 7. Here the CDR3 DNA reads TGTGCCAGCAGCTTAGGCCTAGCGGGAGGAAGGGATGAGCAGTTCTTC. It specifies CASSLGLAGGRDEQFF.

There are a few counts of this clone. The chain combines TRBV30 with TRBJ1-1; no clear D gene. The V end was cut by 0 bases, the J end by 10 bases, with 6 bases between. The germline V gene encodes CDR1 GTSNPN and CDR2 SVGIG (reference sequence). The CDR3 covers 10 residues. CDR3 bases: TGTGCCTGGAGTGTCCAGGTAGCTTTCTTT. It yields the protein CAWSVQVAFF.

This clone was counted only a few times. The rearrangement joins TRBV7-3 to TRBJ2-3; TRBD2 aligns across 7 bases. The V and J ends lost 3 bases and 5 bases, in that order; junction bases with no gene match: 8. The CDR3 is 15 residues long. Germline CDR1 is SGHTA and CDR2 is FQGTGA. The CDR3, as DNA: TGTGCCAGCAGCTTCGGGGCGGGAGTGGTAGATACGCAGTATTTT. This gives the protein CASSFGAGVVDTQYF.

Points on this clone: The CDR3 ends on some other residue instead of the conserved phenylalanine or tryptophan, so this is likely a read error. No DNA is shown, since the ends of the CDR3 on it are uncertain; the CDR3 is the one TCRdb lists. The chain uses TRBV4-1 and TRBJ2-7; whether TRBD1, the table's D call, matches the DNA was not checked. The CDR3 numbers 14 amino acids, ends counted. Germline assignment: CDR1 MGHRA and CDR2 YSYEKL. The CDR3 reads CASSQAPAAGTGVL.

The rearrangement joins TRBV6-5 to TRBJ2-1; D possibly corresponds to TRBD1 (8 bases). Germline V lookup: CDR1 MNHEY, CDR2 SVGAGI. Trimming left V 8 bases short and J 4 bases short, with 18 bases between. The CDR3 covers 15 residues. The DNA of the CDR3 is TGTGCCAGCCTCCATACAGGGGGGGGGTACAATGAGCAGTTCTTC. This sequence encodes CASLHTGGGYNEQFF.

J is TRBJ2-3 and V is TRBV4-3; TRBD2 aligns across 8 bases. Germline values: CDR1 LGHNA, CDR2 YSLEER. With 1 base clipped from V and 0 bases from J, the junction kept 9 bases outside the gene matches. The length of the CDR3 is 18 residues. The CDR3 is CASSQGRLSSGSTDTQYF. CDR3 sequence (DNA): TGCGCCAGCAGCCAAGGGCGATTGTCTAGCGGGAGCACAGATACGCAGTATTTT.

V and J are TRBV7-2 and TRBJ1-2, with D possibly matching TRBD1 (6 bases). Germline V gene data show CDR1 as SGHTA and CDR2 as FQGNSA. This CDR3 region has 15 residues. V dropped 3 bases and J dropped 8 bases, with 19 bases sitting between them. CDR3 in amino acids: CASSFSSQGLGGYTF. The CDR3, as DNA: TGTGCCAGCAGCTTCTCGTCCCAGGGGTTGGGGGGCTACACCTTC. The variable domain in full, completed from reference TRBV7-2 and TRBJ1-2, reads GAGVSQSPSNKVTEKGKDVELRCDPISGHTALYWYRQSLGQGLEFLIYFQGNSAPDKSGLPSDRFSAERTGGSVSTLTIQRTQQEDSAVYLCASSFSSQGLGGYTFGSGTRLTVV.

The chain joins TRBV13 to TRBJ2-1; 11 bases are a match to TRBD2. J gave up 10 bases and V 1 base, and 12 bases lay outside the gene matches. The CDR3 covers 17 residues. Germline V gene data show CDR1 as PRHDT and CDR2 as FYEKMQ (reference sequence). For the CDR3, the DNA is TGTGCCAGCAGCTTAGCCCCCCTAGCGGGAGGTGGGGTAGAGCAGTTCTTC. This translates into CASSLAPLAGGGVEQFF.

V and J are TRBV11-2 and TRBJ1-3, with a possible D match to TRBD1 (6 bases). CDR1 and CDR2 (germline): SGHAT, FQNNGV. The CDR3 loop spans 15 amino acids. V was shortened by 0 bases and J by 3 bases, with 9 bases between the two germline ends. The CDR3 sequence is CASSLEGTYGNTIYF. CDR3 DNA sequence: TGTGCCAGCAGCTTAGAGGGGACATATGGAAACACCATATATTTT.

Only a few counts were recorded for this clone. This chain joins TRBV5-1 and TRBJ2-1; tentative D call: TRBD2 (6 bases). The CDR3 totals 14 residues. V lost 5 bases, J lost 0 bases, and 9 bases lay in between. Germline lookup yields CDR1 SGHRS and CDR2 YFSETQ. Written as DNA, the CDR3 is TGCGCCAGCAGGGGGGGAGGCTCCTACAATGAGCAGTTCTTC. Translated: CASRGGGSYNEQFF. The full variable domain, completed using reference TRBV5-1 and TRBJ2-1, is KAGVTQTPRYLIKTRGQQVTLSCSPISGHRSVSWYQQTPGQGLQFLFEYFSETQRNKGNFPGRFSGRQFSNSRSEMNVSTLELGDSALYLCASRGGGSYNEQFFGPGTRLTVL.

In nucleotides, the CDR3 is TGTGCCAGCAGTTTAGTGGGGGGGCCCTACAATGAGCAGTTCTTC. Translation: CASSLVGGPYNEQFF. The rearrangement joins TRBV6-5 to TRBJ2-1; weak D call: TRBD2 (7 bases). This CDR3 has 15 amino acids. CDR1 is MNHEY and CDR2 is SVGAGI in the germline V gene. Trimming left V 4 bases short and J 2 bases short, with 12 bases between.

The chain uses TRBV10-3 and TRBJ2-7; D is possibly TRBD1 (6 bases). Trimming stripped 0 bases from V and 2 bases from J, with 8 bases between. Looked up from germline, CDR1 is ENHRY and CDR2 is SYGVKD. CDR3 length: 14 residues. As DNA, the CDR3 is TGTGCCATCAGTGAGTCGGACAGTACCTACGAGCAGTACTTC. Translation gives CAISESDSTYEQYF.